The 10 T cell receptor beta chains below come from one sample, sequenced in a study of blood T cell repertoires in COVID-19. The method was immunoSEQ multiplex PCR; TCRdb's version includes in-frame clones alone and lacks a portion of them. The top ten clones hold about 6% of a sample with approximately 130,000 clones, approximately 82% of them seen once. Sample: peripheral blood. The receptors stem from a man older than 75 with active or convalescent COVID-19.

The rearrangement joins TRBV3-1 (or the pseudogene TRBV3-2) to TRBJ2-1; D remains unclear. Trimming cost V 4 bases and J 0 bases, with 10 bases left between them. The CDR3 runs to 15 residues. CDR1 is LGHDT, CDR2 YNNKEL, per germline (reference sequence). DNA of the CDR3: TGTGCCAGCAGCCTCGAGCCTTCCTCCTACAATGAGCAGTTCTTC. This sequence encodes CASSLEPSSYNEQFF.

The CDR3 sequence: CASSWATTDTQYF. DNA for the CDR3: TGTGCCAGCAGCTGGGCTACGACAGATACGCAGTATTTT. The chain is built from TRBV11-2 and TRBJ2-3; D gene uncertain. Germline V lookup: CDR1 SGHAT, CDR2 FQNNGV. The CDR3 sequence is 13 residues long. Trimming removed 4 bases from V and 3 bases from J, with 8 bases in between.

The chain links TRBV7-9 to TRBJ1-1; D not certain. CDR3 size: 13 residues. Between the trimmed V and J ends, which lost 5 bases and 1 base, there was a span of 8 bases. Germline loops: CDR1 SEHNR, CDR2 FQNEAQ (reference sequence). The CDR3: CASSRTENTEAFF. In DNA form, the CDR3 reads TGTGCCAGCAGCCGAACAGAGAACACTGAAGCTTTCTTT.

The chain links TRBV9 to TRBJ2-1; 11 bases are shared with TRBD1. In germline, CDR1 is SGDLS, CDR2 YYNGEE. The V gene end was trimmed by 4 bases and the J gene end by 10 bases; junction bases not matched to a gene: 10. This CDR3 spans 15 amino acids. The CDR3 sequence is CASSIDGQGAGEQFF. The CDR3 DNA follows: TGTGCCAGCAGCATAGATGGACAGGGGGCAGGGGAGCAGTTCTTC. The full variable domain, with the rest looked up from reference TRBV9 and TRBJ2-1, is DSGVTQTPKHLITATGQRVTLRCSPRSGDLSVYWYQQSLDQGLQFLIQYYNGEERAKGNILERFSAQQFPDLHSELNLSSLELGDSALYFCASSIDGQGAGEQFFGPGTRLTVL.

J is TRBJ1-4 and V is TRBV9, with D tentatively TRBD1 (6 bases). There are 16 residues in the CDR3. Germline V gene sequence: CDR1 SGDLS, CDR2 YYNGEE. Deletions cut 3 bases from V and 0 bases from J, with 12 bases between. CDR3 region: CASSGPGQATNEKLFF. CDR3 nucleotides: TGTGCCAGCAGCGGCCCGGGACAAGCAACTAATGAAAAACTGTTTTTT.

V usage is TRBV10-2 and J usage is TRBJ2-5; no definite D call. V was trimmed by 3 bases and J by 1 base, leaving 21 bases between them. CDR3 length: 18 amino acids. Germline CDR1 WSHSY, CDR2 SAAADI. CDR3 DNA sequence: TGCGCCAGCAGTGACTCCTATACTGGCGGAATAATCCAAGAGACCCAGTACTTC. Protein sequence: CASSDSYTGGIIQETQYF.

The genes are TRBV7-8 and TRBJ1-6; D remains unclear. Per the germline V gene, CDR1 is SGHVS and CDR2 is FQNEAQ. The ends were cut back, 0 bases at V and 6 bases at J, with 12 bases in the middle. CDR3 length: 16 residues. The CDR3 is CASSLASVLSNSPLHF. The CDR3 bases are TGTGCCAGCAGCTTAGCTTCAGTTCTCTCTAATTCACCCCTCCACTTT. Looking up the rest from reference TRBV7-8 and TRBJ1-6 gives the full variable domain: GAGVSQSPRYKVAKRGQDVALRCDPISGHVSLFWYQQALGQGPEFLTYFQNEAQLDKSGLPSDRFFAERPEGSVSTLKIQRTQQEDSAVYLCASSLASVLSNSPLHFGNGTRLTVT.

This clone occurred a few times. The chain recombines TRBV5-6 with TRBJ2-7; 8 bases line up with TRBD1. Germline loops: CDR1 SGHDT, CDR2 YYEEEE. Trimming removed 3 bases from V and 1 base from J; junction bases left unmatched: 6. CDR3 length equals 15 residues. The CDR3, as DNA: TGTGCCAGCAGCTGGGACAGGTCATATTCCTACGAGCAGTACTTC. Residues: CASSWDRSYSYEQYF. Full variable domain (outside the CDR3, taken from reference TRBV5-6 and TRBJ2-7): DAGVTQSPTHLIKTRGQQVTLRCSPKSGHDTVSWYQQALGQGPQFIFQYYEEEERQRGNFPDRFSGHQFPNYSSELNVNALLLGDSALYLCASSWDRSYSYEQYFGPGTRLTVT.

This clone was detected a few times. The CDR3: CASSHALTAEAFF. For the CDR3, the DNA is TGCGCCAGCAGCCACGCTCTAACGGCTGAAGCTTTCTTT. This chain connects TRBV4-3 to TRBJ1-1; the D is unclear. Germline V gives CDR1 LGHNA, CDR2 YSLEER. Trimming removed 3 bases from V and 6 bases from J, with 11 bases in between. The CDR3 length is 13 residues.

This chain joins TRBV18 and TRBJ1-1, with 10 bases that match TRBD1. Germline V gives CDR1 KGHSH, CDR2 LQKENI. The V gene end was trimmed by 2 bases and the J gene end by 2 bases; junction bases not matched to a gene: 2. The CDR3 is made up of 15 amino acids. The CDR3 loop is CASSPGTGVNTEAFF. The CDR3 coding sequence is TGTGCCAGCTCACCAGGGACAGGGGTAAACACTGAAGCTTTCTTT.